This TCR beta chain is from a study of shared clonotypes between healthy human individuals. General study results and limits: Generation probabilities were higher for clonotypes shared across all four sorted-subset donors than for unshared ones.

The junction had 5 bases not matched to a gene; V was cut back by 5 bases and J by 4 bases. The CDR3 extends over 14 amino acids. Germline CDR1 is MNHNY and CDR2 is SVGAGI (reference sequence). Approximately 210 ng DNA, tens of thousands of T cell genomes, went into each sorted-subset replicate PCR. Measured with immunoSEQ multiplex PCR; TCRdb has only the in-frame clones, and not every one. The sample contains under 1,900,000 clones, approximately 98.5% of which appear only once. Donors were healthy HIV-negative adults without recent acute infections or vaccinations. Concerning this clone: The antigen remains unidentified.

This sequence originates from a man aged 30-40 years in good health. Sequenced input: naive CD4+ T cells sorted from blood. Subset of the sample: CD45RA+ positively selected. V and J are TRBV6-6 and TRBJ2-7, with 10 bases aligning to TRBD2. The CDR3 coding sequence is TGTGCCAGCAGTCCCCCGGGACTAGCGTACGAGCAGTACTTC. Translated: CASSPPGLAYEQYF.